One sample yielded the 10 T cell receptor beta chains listed below, sequenced in a study of cytomegalovirus exposure and HLA in healthy donors. It was with 60 Vbeta and 13 Jbeta primers that the PCR ran. Sequencing used immunoSEQ multiplex PCR; TCRdb keeps in-frame clones, though not all of them. The sample shows 150,000 to 200,000 clones, over 75% of them seen only once. The sequenced sample was PBMCs. The receptors were gathered from a woman aged 25-40 years in good health and CMV-seronegative.

This clone was found once. The chain is built from TRBV6-1 and TRBJ2-3, with 7 bases that match TRBD2. The CDR3 consists of 12 residues. Germline CDR1 MNHNS, CDR2 SASEGT. Trimming removed 10 bases from V and 6 bases from J; junction bases left unmatched: 7. The CDR3 DNA sequence: TGTGCCACCCTTCTCGGGGGGGATACGCAGTATTTT. It yields the protein CATLLGGDTQYF.

The V gene is TRBV9, the J gene TRBJ2-3; 10 bases are shared with TRBD2. This CDR3 is 17 amino acids long. The V segment lost 0 bases and the J segment 6 bases; nucleotides outside the gene matches: 10. Germline CDR1 is SGDLS and CDR2 is YYNGEE. The CDR3 reads CASSVGSGGAFGDTQYF. The CDR3 DNA is TGTGCCAGCAGCGTAGGAAGCGGGGGGGCCTTTGGGGATACGCAGTATTTT.

CDR3 residues: CASSGTGDSPLHF. The CDR3 DNA follows: TGTGCCAGCAGTGGGACAGGGGATTCACCCCTCCACTTT. V gene TRBV2 combines with J gene TRBJ1-6, with 9 bases fitting TRBD1. Germline V gene lookup returns CDR1 SNHLY and CDR2 FYNNEI. The J segment lost 8 bases and the V segment lost 4 bases, leaving 0 bases of the junction unmatched. This CDR3 is built from 13 residues.

This clone has only a few counts. The rearrangement links TRBV2 to TRBJ2-7; 7 bases align to TRBD1. This CDR3 spans 15 amino acids. Per the germline V gene, CDR1 is SNHLY and CDR2 is FYNNEI. V gave up 5 bases and J gave up 0 bases; unmatched junction bases: 7. The CDR3: CASSTGTASSYEQYF. CDR3 sequence (DNA): TGTGCCAGCAGTACCGGGACAGCCTCCTCCTACGAGCAGTACTTC.

Regarding this clone: Other nucleotide sequences in the sample specify the same CDR3. The V gene is TRBV2, the J gene TRBJ1-3; 8 nucleotides line up with TRBD1. The CDR3 extends over 14 amino acids. V shed 5 bases and J 4 bases; nucleotides not matched to a gene: 4. Per germline, CDR1 SNHLY and CDR2 FYNNEI. The CDR3 bases are TGTGCCAGCAGTCGCGACAGGGGAGGAAACACCATATATTTT. Protein sequence: CASSRDRGGNTIYF. The entire variable domain, with the rest obtained from reference TRBV2 and TRBJ1-3, is as follows: EPEVTQTPSHQVTQMGQEVILRCVPISNHLYFYWYRQILGQKVEFLVSFYNNEISEKSEIFDDQFSVERPDGSNFTLKIRSTKLEDSAMYFCASSRDRGGNTIYFGEGSWLTVV.

This sequence joins TRBV5-6 and TRBJ2-3, with D possibly TRBD1 on 5 matching bases. Between the trimmed V and J ends, which lost 0 bases and 0 bases, there was a span of 14 bases. CDR1 is SGHDT, CDR2 YYEEEE, per germline. The CDR3 is 17 residues long. CDR3 protein: CASSLVSRVWSTDTQYF. The DNA for the CDR3 is TGTGCCAGCAGCTTGGTAAGCAGGGTATGGAGCACAGATACGCAGTATTTT.

This chain connects TRBV7-2 to TRBJ1-2; TRBD1 is a possible D gene (5 bases). The CDR3 extends over 12 amino acids. V was shortened by 2 bases and J by 6 bases, with 7 bases between the two germline ends. CDR1 SGHTA and CDR2 FQGNSA come from the germline V gene. Here the CDR3 reads CASSLKGNGYTF. CDR3 in DNA: TGTGCCAGCAGCTTAAAGGGGAATGGCTACACCTTC.

This clone was found once. This sequence joins TRBV30 and TRBJ1-6; 7 bases line up with TRBD1. This CDR3 spans 16 amino acids. The ends lost 2 bases at V and 1 base at J; junction bases unmatched: 5. Per germline, CDR1 GTSNPN and CDR2 SVGIG (reference sequence). CDR3 sequence reads: CAWSRGQTSYNSPLHF. CDR3 coding DNA: TGTGCCTGGAGTCGGGGACAGACTTCCTATAATTCACCCCTCCACTTT.

The chain links TRBV14 to TRBJ2-1; 12 nucleotides match TRBD2. The V gene's germline CDR1 is SGHDN and CDR2 FVKESK. V shed 5 bases, J shed 4 bases, and the junction held 3 bases outside the gene matches. The CDR3 covers 15 residues. The DNA of the CDR3 is TGTGCCAGCAGCTTACTAGCGGGGGGTTACAATGAGCAGTTCTTC. The encoded protein is CASSLLAGGYNEQFF.

As DNA, the CDR3 is TGTGCCAGCGCCCGACTAGCGAGCCTCCAAGAGACCCAGTACTTC. Translating it yields CASARLASLQETQYF. The rearrangement links TRBV4-2 to TRBJ2-5; 8 nucleotides match TRBD2. This CDR3 is 15 amino acids long. CDR1 and CDR2 from the germline V gene are LGHNA and YNFKEQ. With V trimmed by 8 bases and J by 1 base, 9 bases remained unmatched.